The T cell receptor (beta chain) described here comes from a study of TIL therapy for anti-PD-1-resistant metastatic lung cancer. General observations from the study: Many TIL product clones were absent from baseline tumor, suggesting clonal contraction. TIL cultures after expansion showed higher clonality and lower diversity than baseline tumor (median 6% vs 31%).

Noted time point: pre-treatment sample, taken before nivolumab and TIL therapy. Most excised metastases sampled were pleural nodules or supraclavicular lymph nodes. Sequencing used immunoSEQ v3. The protocol was immunoSEQ multiplex PCR, while the TCRdb copy is restricted to in-frame clones and leaves out a portion. The sample records roughly 92,000 clones, roughly two thirds being singletons. This clone was counted a few times. No antigen is known for it. The source was tumor tissue, collected at baseline. This sequence was found in a person between 30 and 79 years old with non-small cell lung cancer.

This CDR3 reads CASSPLAANNEQFF. In DNA form, the CDR3 reads TGCGCCAGCAGTCCTCTAGCGGCTAACAATGAGCAGTTCTTC. The rearrangement joins TRBV5-1 to TRBJ2-1; TRBD2 matches 7 bases. This CDR3 contains 14 residues. The germline V gene encodes CDR1 SGHRS and CDR2 YFSETQ. J lost 5 bases, V lost 5 bases, and 7 bases had no gene match.